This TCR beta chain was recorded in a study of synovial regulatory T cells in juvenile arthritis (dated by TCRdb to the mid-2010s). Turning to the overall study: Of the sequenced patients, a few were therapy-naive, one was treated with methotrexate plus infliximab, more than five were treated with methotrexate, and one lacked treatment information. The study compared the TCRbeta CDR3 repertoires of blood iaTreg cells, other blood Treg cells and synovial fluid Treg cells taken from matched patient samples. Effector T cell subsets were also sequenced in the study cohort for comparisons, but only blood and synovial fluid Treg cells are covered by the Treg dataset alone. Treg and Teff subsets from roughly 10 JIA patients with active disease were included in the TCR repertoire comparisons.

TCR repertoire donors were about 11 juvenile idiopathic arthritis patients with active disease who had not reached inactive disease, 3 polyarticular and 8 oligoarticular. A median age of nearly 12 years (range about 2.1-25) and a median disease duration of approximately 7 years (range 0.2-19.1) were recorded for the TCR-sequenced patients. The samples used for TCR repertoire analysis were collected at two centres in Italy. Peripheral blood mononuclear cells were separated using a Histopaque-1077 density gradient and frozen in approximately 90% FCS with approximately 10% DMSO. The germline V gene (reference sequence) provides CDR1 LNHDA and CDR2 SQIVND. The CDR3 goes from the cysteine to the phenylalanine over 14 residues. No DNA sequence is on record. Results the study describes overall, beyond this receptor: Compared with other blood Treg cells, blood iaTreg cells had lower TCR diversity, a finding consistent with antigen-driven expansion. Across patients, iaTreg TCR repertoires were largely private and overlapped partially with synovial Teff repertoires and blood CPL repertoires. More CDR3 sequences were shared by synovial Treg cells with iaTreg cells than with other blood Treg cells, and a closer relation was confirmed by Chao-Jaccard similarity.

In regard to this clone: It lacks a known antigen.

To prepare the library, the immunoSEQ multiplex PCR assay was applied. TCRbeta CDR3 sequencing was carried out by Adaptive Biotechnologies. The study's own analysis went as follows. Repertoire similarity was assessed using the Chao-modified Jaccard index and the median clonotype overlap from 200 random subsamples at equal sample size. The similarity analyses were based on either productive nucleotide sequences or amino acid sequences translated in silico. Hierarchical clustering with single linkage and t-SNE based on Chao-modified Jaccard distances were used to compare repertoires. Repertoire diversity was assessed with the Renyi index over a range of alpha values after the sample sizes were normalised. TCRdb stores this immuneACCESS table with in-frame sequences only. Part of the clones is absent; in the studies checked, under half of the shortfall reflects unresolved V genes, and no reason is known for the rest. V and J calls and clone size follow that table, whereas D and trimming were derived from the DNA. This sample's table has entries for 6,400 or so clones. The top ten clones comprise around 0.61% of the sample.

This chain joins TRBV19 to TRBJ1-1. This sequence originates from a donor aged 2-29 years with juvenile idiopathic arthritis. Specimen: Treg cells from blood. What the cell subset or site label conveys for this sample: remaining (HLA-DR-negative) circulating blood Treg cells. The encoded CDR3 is CASSPDPGSTEAFF.